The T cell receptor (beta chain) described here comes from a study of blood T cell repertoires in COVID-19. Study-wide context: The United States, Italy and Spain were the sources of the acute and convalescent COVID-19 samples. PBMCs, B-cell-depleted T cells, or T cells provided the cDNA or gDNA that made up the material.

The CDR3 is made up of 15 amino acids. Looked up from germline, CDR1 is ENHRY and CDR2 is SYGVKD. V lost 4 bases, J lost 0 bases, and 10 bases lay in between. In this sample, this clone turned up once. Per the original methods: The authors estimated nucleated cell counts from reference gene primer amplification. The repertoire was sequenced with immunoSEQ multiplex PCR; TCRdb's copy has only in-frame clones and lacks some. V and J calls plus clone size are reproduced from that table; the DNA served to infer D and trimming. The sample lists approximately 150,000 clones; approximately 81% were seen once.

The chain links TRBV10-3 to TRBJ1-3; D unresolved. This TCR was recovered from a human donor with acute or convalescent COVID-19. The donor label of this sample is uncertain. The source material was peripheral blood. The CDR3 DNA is TGTGCCATCAGTGGACGCGGGATCTCTGGAAACACCATATATTTT. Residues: CAISGRGISGNTIYF.